This is a list of T cell receptor beta chains from one sample in a study of blood T cell repertoires in COVID-19. Libraries were prepared by immunoSEQ multiplex PCR; TCRdb keeps only in-frame clonotypes and omits some of them. The sample carries roughly 50,000 clones, 89% recorded once. Sequencing was done on a sample of peripheral blood. The receptors originated from a woman between 55 and 75 years old with active COVID-19. The CDR3 runs from the conserved cysteine through the conserved F or W. Fields, in order: clone size, D gene, CDR3 length, J gene, V gene, CDR3 protein, CDR3 DNA. A D gene is named only where the DNA matches it firmly. Rows give clone size only sometimes, using once, few, many, or a class for an expanded clone.

-,TRBD1,17,TRBJ2-1,TRBV7-9,CASSPAGGRGQNNEQFF,TGTGCCAGCAGTCCCGCGGGTGGCAGGGGGCAAAACAATGAGCAGTTCTTC
-,-,15,TRBJ2-5,TRBV7-8,CASSLTGGQPETQYF,TGTGCCAGCAGCCTGACCGGGGGGCAACCGGAGACCCAGTACTTC
-,TRBD2,16,TRBJ2-7,TRBV5-1,CASSLSSGGRSYEQYF,TGCGCCAGCAGCTTGTCTAGCGGGGGGCGTTCCTACGAGCAGTACTTC
-,-,14,TRBJ2-3,TRBV30,CAWRRGVGTDTQYF,TGTGCCTGGAGGCGGGGCGTGGGCACAGATACGCAGTATTTT
-,TRBD2,14,TRBJ2-5,TRBV5-1,CASSSGGEGETQYF,TGCGCCAGCAGCTCCGGGGGGGAGGGAGAGACCCAGTACTTC
-,TRBD2,16,TRBJ2-5,TRBV11-2,CASSHWTSGPQETQYF,TGTGCCAGCAGCCATTGGACTAGCGGCCCCCAAGAGACCCAGTACTTC
-,TRBD2,18,TRBJ2-2,TRBV27,CASSSSGLAGGLNGELFF,TGTGCCAGCAGTTCCTCAGGACTAGCGGGGGGGCTTAACGGGGAGCTGTTTTTT
once,TRBD1,15,TRBJ1-5,TRBV5-6,CASSTTGVGNQPQHF,TGTGCCAGCAGCACGACAGGGGTTGGCAATCAGCCCCAGCATTTT
-,TRBD1,15,TRBJ1-2,TRBV25-1,CASIGQGRALYGYTF,TGTGCCAGCATCGGACAGGGCCGGGCCCTTTATGGCTACACCTTC
-,-,15,TRBJ1-2,TRBV5-4,CASSLANGQNYGYTF,TGTGCCAGCAGCTTGGCGAATGGACAGAACTATGGCTACACCTTC
-,-,15,TRBJ2-7,TRBV7-9,CASSLDNLRGHEQYF,TGTGCCAGCAGCTTAGATAACCTCAGGGGTCACGAGCAGTACTTC
-,TRBD2,17,TRBJ2-1,TRBV11-2,CASSASQRGGSYNEQFF,TGTGCCAGCAGCGCCTCCCAGCGGGGGGGTAGCTACAATGAGCAGTTCTTC
-,TRBD2,14,TRBJ2-1,TRBV5-8,CASSSWRAGNEQFF,TGTGCCAGCAGCTCCTGGAGAGCGGGGAATGAGCAGTTCTTC
-,TRBD1,15,TRBJ2-2,TRBV30,CAWRSGQGPTGELFF,TGTGCCTGGAGAAGCGGACAGGGGCCCACCGGGGAGCTGTTTTTT
few,-,13,TRBJ2-5,TRBV7-3,CASSLMAQETQYF,TGTGCCAGCAGCTTAATGGCTCAAGAGACCCAGTACTTC
-,TRBD1,13,TRBJ2-7,TRBV6-1,CASSESDRAKQYF,TGTGCCAGCAGTGAATCCGACAGGGCCAAGCAGTACTTC
-,-,14,TRBJ2-1,TRBV19,CASSISDIYNEQFF,TGTGCCAGTAGTATCTCGGACATTTACAATGAGCAGTTCTTC
-,TRBD1,15,TRBJ1-2,TRBV6-2/TRBV6-3,CASSYAQGANYGYTF,TGTGCCAGCAGTTACGCCCAGGGGGCGAACTATGGCTACACCTTC
few,-,13,TRBJ1-5,TRBV7-2,CASSSGQSPPQHF,TGTGCCAGCAGCTCCGGACAGAGCCCGCCCCAGCATTTT
once,TRBD2,18,TRBJ2-2,TRBV7-3,CASSLTRLLAGGSGELFF,TGTGCCAGCAGCTTAACCCGGTTGTTGGCGGGGGGCAGCGGGGAGCTGTTTTTT
-,TRBD1,16,TRBJ1-4,TRBV19,CASSRGQGQGNEKLFF,TGTGCCAGTAGTAGAGGACAGGGTCAGGGTAATGAAAAACTGTTTTTT
-,TRBD1,15,TRBJ2-5,TRBV24-1,CATSDYPGGLETQYF,TGTGCCACCAGTGATTATCCAGGGGGCTTGGAGACCCAGTACTTC
-,-,13,TRBJ1-4,TRBV19,CASSIDVQGKLFF,TGTGCCAGTAGTATAGATGTACAGGGAAAACTGTTTTTT
-,TRBD1,18,TRBJ2-6,TRBV18,CASSPAGTGVPGANVLTF,TGTGCCAGCTCACCCGCCGGGACAGGGGTACCAGGGGCCAACGTCCTGACTTTC
-,TRBD1,14,TRBJ1-5,TRBV19,CASSPDRGGQPQHF,TGTGCCAGCAGCCCAGACAGGGGCGGCCAGCCCCAGCATTTT
-,-,14,TRBJ2-3,TRBV4-2,CASSQDRSTDTQYF,TGTGCCAGCAGCCAAGATCGTAGCACAGATACGCAGTATTTT
-,-,13,TRBJ1-5,TRBV12-3/TRBV12-4,CASSPAGPLAQHF,TGTGCCAGCAGTCCGGCGGGCCCCCTGGCCCAGCATTTT
-,-,15,TRBJ1-1,TRBV5-4,CASSLAPGFDTEAFF,TGTGCCAGCAGCTTGGCCCCGGGATTCGACACTGAAGCTTTCTTT
-,TRBD1,15,TRBJ2-4,TRBV7-9,CASRLSTGTGGIQYF,TGTGCCAGCAGATTAAGTACAGGGACAGGGGGCATTCAGTACTTC
-,-,17,TRBJ1-1,TRBV21-1,CASSNGPRQRTNTEAFF,TGTGCCAGCAGCAATGGACCTAGACAGCGTACGAACACTGAAGCTTTCTTT
once,-,15,TRBJ1-4,TRBV5-1,CASSLVAGAGEKLFF,TGCGCCAGCAGCTTGGTGGCGGGGGCGGGTGAAAAACTGTTTTTT
-,-,16,TRBJ2-3,TRBV13,CASSWGRGRSTDTQYF,TGTGCCAGCAGCTGGGGCCGGGGGAGAAGCACAGATACGCAGTATTTT
-,TRBD1,15,TRBJ1-2,TRBV19,CASSMLGQGEDGYTF,TGTGCCAGTAGTATGTTGGGACAGGGGGAGGATGGCTACACCTTC
-,-,15,TRBJ1-1,TRBV4-1,CASSQGTVMNTEAFF,TGCGCCAGCAGCCAAGGGACAGTCATGAACACTGAAGCTTTCTTT
few,-,13,TRBJ1-1,TRBV5-1,CASSLEQNTEAFF,TGCGCCAGCAGCTTGGAACAGAACACTGAAGCTTTCTTT
once,-,14,TRBJ1-1,TRBV5-1,CASSSLQGNTEAFF,TGCGCCAGCAGCTCCTTACAGGGTAACACTGAAGCTTTCTTT
-,-,14,TRBJ1-2,TRBV19,CASIPPGHSYGYTF,TGTGCCAGTATCCCCCCGGGACACAGCTATGGCTACACCTTC
-,-,14,TRBJ2-7,TRBV7-2,CASSLFKGTYEQYF,TGTGCCAGCAGCTTATTCAAGGGGACCTACGAGCAGTACTTC
-,TRBD1,15,TRBJ2-1,TRBV9,CASSLDRGRYNEQFF,TGTGCCAGCAGCCTCGACAGGGGGCGCTACAATGAGCAGTTCTTC
-,-,15,TRBJ1-2,TRBV10-3,CAIKEGEQSNYGYTF,TGTGCCATCAAAGAGGGCGAGCAGAGCAACTATGGCTACACCTTC
-,-,14,TRBJ2-2,TRBV10-3,CAINAGVSTGELFF,TGTGCCATCAATGCAGGGGTTAGCACCGGGGAGCTGTTTTTT
-,-,14,TRBJ2-1,TRBV4-3,CASRQDRGGNEQFF,TGCGCCAGCAGACAAGATCGAGGAGGCAATGAGCAGTTCTTC
few,TRBD1,14,TRBJ2-7,TRBV6-5,CASSRTGNFYEQYF,TGTGCCAGCAGCCGGACAGGGAATTTCTACGAGCAGTACTTC
-,TRBD1,12,TRBJ1-2,TRBV24-1,CATSDSTGGYTF,TGTGCCACCAGTGATTCGACAGGGGGCTACACCTTC
-,-,14,TRBJ1-3,TRBV19,CASSNPGAGNTIYF,TGTGCCAGTAGTAACCCGGGGGCTGGAAACACCATATATTTT
-,-,16,TRBJ2-2,TRBV14,CASSHGSSWNTGELFF,TGTGCCAGCAGCCATGGTAGCAGTTGGAACACCGGGGAGCTGTTTTTT
-,TRBD2,15,TRBJ2-5,TRBV6-6,CATREGRGGRETQYF,TGTGCCACCCGGGAGGGGCGGGGGGGCAGGGAGACCCAGTACTTC
once,-,18,TRBJ2-7,TRBV10-2,CASSWALSGGVALYEQYF,TGCGCCAGCAGTTGGGCCCTTTCGGGCGGGGTTGCCCTCTACGAGCAGTACTTC
few,-,14,TRBJ1-6,TRBV15,CATSRYGSGSPLHF,TGTGCCACCAGCAGGTACGGCTCGGGGTCACCCCTCCACTTT
-,-,13,TRBJ2-5,TRBV7-8,CASSLGGEETQYF,TGTGCCAGCAGCTTAGGAGGAGAAGAGACCCAGTACTTC
-,TRBD1,13,TRBJ2-7,TRBV11-2,CASSLDRVSEQYF,TGTGCCAGCAGCCTTGACAGGGTTTCCGAGCAGTACTTC
-,-,13,TRBJ1-1,TRBV18,CASSPRRPHEAFF,TGTGCCAGCTCACCTCGGCGGCCCCACGAAGCTTTCTTT
once,TRBD1,13,TRBJ1-4,TRBV2,CASSGTEYEKLFF,TGTGCCAGCAGCGGGACAGAATATGAAAAACTGTTTTTT
-,TRBD1,15,TRBJ1-5,TRBV5-1,CASSFGTDSNQPQHF,TGCGCCAGCAGCTTTGGGACAGATAGCAATCAGCCCCAGCATTTT
few,TRBD2,14,TRBJ2-2,TRBV7-3,CASSAHSGGEELFF,TGTGCCAGCAGCGCCCATAGCGGGGGTGAAGAGCTGTTTTTT
-,TRBD1,15,TRBJ1-2,TRBV27,CASSLLGQGDYGYTF,TGTGCCAGCAGTTTATTGGGACAGGGGGACTATGGCTACACCTTC
-,TRBD2,13,TRBJ2-7,TRBV30,CAWASGGPYEQYF,TGTGCCTGGGCTAGCGGGGGCCCCTACGAGCAGTACTTC
-,TRBD1,15,TRBJ1-2,TRBV3-1/TRBV3-2,CASSQEYGDSYGYTF,TGTGCCAGCAGCCAAGAATACGGGGACAGTTATGGCTACACCTTC
-,TRBD1,15,TRBJ1-1,TRBV11-2,CASSSTGPRNTEAFF,TGTGCCAGCAGCTCGACAGGGCCGCGGAACACTGAAGCTTTCTTT